One TCR beta chain is described in this entry. The germline V gene encodes CDR1 LNHDA and CDR2 SQIVND (reference sequence). This CDR3 region has 15 residues. V shed 5 bases, J shed 1 base, and the junction held 7 bases outside the gene matches. It was during active infection that Seattle patients were enrolled and then longitudinally followed. The sample belongs to a study of blood T cell repertoires in COVID-19. Looking at the study overall: Researchers got acute and convalescent COVID-19 samples from the United States, Italy and Spain. From T cells, B-cell-depleted T cells, or PBMCs came the material, which was cDNA or gDNA.

In the study's own analysis: Amplification of reference gene primers provided the estimated nucleated cell counts. Profiling relied on immunoSEQ multiplex PCR, and the TCRdb table lists in-frame clones only, not all of them. V and J calls and clone size are copied from that table; D and trimming were computed from the DNA. The sample has around 210,000 clones, 85% seen once. The specimen sequenced was peripheral blood. This clonotype was obtained from a man between 60 and 75 years old with COVID-19, enrolled during active disease. The rearrangement links TRBV19 to TRBJ1-1; 7 positions match TRBD1. This chain's CDR3 is CASSLRTGWNTEAFF. For the CDR3, the DNA is TGTGCCAGTAGTCTAAGGACAGGCTGGAACACTGAAGCTTTCTTT.